Below, 6 T cell receptor beta chains from the same sample are listed, as sequenced in a study of blood T cell repertoires in COVID-19. The protocol was immunoSEQ multiplex PCR, while the TCRdb copy is restricted to in-frame clones and leaves out a portion. The sample lists around 200,000 clones, around three quarters occurring once. The sequenced sample was peripheral blood. Receptors originate from a woman aged 70 to 79 with acute or convalescent COVID-19.

This chain uses TRBV12-5 with TRBJ1-6; maybe TRBD1 (6 bases). The CDR3 runs to 17 residues. Trimming took off 5 bases at V and 10 bases at J, with 24 bases between the two ends. CDR1 and CDR2 from the germline V gene are LGHNT and FRNRAP. CDR3 sequence: CASGELTGFGSQSPLHF. CDR3 bases: TGTGCTAGTGGTGAATTAACAGGGTTCGGATCCCAATCACCCCTCCACTTT.

This chain links TRBV28 with TRBJ1-2; D may be TRBD1 (6 bases). The CDR3 loop spans 13 amino acids. The V gene lost 6 bases and the J gene lost 8 bases, with 16 bases spanning the gap. Germline CDR1 and CDR2: MDHEN and SYDVKM. The CDR3: CASSLMGARGYTF. In DNA, the CDR3 is TGTGCCAGCAGCCTAATGGGGGCTAGGGGCTACACCTTC.

This chain uses TRBV5-1 with TRBJ2-1; D might be TRBD1 (6 bases). This CDR3 has 15 residues. Deletions cut 0 bases from V and 8 bases from J, with 15 bases between. Germline CDR1 is SGHRS and CDR2 is YFSETQ. Here the CDR3 reads CASSLVGGGDDEQFF. The CDR3 coding sequence is TGCGCCAGCAGCTTGGTAGGGGGTGGCGACGATGAGCAGTTCTTC.

V usage is TRBV20-1 and J usage is TRBJ2-6, with unresolved D. This CDR3 is 14 amino acids long. Germline V CDR1 and CDR2: DFQATT, SNEGSKA (reference sequence). The ends were cut back, 3 bases at V and 1 base at J, with 7 bases in the middle. The CDR3 spells CSASQASGANVLTF. The CDR3 nucleotides read TGCAGTGCTAGTCAGGCATCTGGGGCCAACGTCCTGACTTTC.

This sequence joins TRBV2 and TRBJ2-5; TRBD2 matches 11 bases. J gave up 3 bases and V 6 bases, and 3 bases lay outside the gene matches. The CDR3 is 14 amino acids. The germline V gene has CDR1 SNHLY and CDR2 FYNNEI. CDR3 in DNA: TGTGCCAGCAGAGAGACTAGCGGGGAAGAGACCCAGTACTTC. Translated: CASRETSGEETQYF. Using reference TRBV2 and TRBJ2-5 for the parts outside the CDR3, the full variable domain is EPEVTQTPSHQVTQMGQEVILRCVPISNHLYFYWYRQILGQKVEFLVSFYNNEISEKSEIFDDQFSVERPDGSNFTLKIRSTKLEDSAMYFCASRETSGEETQYFGPGTRLLVL.

A remark on this clone: Mismatch with germline at one junction end may stem from a read error. The chain couples TRBV7-7 to TRBJ2-1; no clear D gene. The CDR3 consists of 13 residues. Germline values: CDR1 SSHAT, CDR2 FNYEAQ (reference sequence). The CDR3 region has the DNA TGTGCTAGCAGCCCCCTCTCCTACAATGAGCAGTTCTTC. Translating gives CASSPLSYNEQFF.